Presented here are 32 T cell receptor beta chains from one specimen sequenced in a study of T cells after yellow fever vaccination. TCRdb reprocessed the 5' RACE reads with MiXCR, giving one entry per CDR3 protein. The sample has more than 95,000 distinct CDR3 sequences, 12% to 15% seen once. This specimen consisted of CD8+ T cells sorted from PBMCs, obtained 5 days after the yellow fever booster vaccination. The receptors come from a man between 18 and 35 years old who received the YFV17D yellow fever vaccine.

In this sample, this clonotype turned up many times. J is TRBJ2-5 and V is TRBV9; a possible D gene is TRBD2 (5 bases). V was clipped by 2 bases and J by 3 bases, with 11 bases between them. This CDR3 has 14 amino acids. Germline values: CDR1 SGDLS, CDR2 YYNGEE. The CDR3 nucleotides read TGTGCCAGCAGCGTCCTCACGGAGGAAGAGACCCAGTACTTC. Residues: CASSVLTEEETQYF. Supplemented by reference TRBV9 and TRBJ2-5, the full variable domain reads DSGVTQTPKHLITATGQRVTLRCSPRSGDLSVYWYQQSLDQGLQFLIQYYNGEERAKGNILERFSAQQFPDLHSELNLSSLELGDSALYFCASSVLTEEETQYFGPGTRLLVL.

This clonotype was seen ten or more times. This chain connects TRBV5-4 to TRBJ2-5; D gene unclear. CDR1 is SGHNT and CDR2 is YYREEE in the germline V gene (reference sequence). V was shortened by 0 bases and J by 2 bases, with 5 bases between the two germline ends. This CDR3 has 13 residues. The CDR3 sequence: CASSLVEQETQYF. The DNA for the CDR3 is TGTGCCAGCAGCTTGGTGGAACAAGAGACCCAGTACTTC.

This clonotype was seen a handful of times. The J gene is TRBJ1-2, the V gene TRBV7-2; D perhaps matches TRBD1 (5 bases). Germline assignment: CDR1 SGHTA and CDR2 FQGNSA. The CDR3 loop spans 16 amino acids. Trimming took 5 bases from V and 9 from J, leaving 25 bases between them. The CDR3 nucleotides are TGTGCCAGCAGCCAAACACCGGCAGGGTCGGGTTTTCGCTACACCTTC. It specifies CASSQTPAGSGFRYTF.

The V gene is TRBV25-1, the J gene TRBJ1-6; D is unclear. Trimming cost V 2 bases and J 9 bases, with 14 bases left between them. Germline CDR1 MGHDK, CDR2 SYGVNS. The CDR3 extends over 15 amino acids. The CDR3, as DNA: TGTGCCAGCAGTGAACTACAGATGAGAAGTTCACCCCTCCACTTT. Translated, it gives CASSELQMRSSPLHF.

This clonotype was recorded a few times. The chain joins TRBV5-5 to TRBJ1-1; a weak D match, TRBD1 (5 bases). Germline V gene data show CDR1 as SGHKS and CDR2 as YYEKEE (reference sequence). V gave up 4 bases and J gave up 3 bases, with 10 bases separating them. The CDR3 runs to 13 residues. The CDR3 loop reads CASSPGTYTEAFF. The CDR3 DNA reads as TGTGCCAGCAGCCCCGGGACTTACACTGAAGCTTTCTTT.

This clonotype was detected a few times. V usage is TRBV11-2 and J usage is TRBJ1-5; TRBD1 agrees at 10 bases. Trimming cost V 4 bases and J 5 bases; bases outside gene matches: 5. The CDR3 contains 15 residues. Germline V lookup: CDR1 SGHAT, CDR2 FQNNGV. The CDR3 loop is CASSSGQGDDQPQHF. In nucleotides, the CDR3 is TGTGCCAGCAGCTCCGGACAGGGGGATGATCAGCCCCAGCATTTT.

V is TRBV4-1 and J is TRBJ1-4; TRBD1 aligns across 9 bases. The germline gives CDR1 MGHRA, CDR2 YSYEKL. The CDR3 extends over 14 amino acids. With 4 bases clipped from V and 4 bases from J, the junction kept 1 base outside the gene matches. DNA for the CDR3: TGCGCCAGCAGCCGGACAGGGGTTAATGAAAAACTGTTTTTT. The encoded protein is CASSRTGVNEKLFF.

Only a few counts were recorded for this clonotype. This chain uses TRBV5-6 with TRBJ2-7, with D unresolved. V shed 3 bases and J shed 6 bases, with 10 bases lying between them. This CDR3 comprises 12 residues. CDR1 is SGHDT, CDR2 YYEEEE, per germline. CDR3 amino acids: CASSSGVSEQYF. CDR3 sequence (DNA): TGTGCCAGCAGCTCTGGGGTTAGCGAGCAGTACTTC.

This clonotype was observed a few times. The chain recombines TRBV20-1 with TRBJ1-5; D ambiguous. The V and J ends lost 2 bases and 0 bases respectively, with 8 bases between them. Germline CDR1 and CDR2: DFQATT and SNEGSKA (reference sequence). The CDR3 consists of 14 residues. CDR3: CSARMMDSNQPQHF. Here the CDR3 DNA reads TGCAGTGCTAGAATGATGGATAGCAATCAGCCCCAGCATTTT.

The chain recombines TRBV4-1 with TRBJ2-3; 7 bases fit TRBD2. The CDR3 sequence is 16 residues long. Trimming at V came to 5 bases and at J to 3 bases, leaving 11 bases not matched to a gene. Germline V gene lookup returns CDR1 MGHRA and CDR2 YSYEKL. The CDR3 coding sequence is TGCGCCAGCAGCTCCCCAGAGCGGGGAGTTACAGATACGCAGTATTTT. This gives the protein CASSSPERGVTDTQYF.

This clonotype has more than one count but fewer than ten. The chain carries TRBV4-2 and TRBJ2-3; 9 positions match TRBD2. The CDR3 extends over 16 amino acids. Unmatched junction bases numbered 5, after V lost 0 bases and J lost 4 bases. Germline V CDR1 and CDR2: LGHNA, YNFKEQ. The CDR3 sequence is CASSQEVSGGSDTQYF. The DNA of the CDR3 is TGTGCCAGCAGCCAAGAGGTTAGCGGGGGATCAGATACGCAGTATTTT.

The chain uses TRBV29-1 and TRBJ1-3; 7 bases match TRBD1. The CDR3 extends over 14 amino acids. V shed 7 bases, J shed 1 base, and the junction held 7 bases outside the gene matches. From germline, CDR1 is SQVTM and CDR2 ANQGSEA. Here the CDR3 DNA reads TGCAGCGCTGACAGGGAAGGATCTGGAAACACCATATATTTT. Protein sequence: CSADREGSGNTIYF.

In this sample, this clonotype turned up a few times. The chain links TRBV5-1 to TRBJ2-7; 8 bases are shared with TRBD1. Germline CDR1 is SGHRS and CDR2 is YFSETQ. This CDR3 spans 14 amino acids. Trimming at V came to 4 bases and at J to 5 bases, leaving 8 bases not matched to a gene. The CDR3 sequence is CASSPGTGNDEQYV. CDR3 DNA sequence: TGCGCCAGCAGCCCCGGGACAGGAAACGACGAGCAGTACGTC.

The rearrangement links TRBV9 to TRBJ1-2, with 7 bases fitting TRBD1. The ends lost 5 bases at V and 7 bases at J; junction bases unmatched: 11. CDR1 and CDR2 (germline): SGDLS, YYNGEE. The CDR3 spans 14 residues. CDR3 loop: CASRDGTDASGYTF. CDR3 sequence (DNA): TGTGCCAGCAGGGACGGGACAGATGCTTCTGGCTACACCTTC.

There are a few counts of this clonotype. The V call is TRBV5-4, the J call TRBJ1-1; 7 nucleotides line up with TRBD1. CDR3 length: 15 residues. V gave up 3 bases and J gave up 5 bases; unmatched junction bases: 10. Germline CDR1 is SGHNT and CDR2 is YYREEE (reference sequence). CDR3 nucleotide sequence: TGTGCCAGCAGCTACACAGGGGAGGGATGGACTGAAGCTTTCTTT. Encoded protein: CASSYTGEGWTEAFF.

CDR3 in amino acids: CASSPSGTGFSGANVLTF. The CDR3 coding sequence is TGCGCCAGCAGCCCCTCCGGGACAGGGTTCTCTGGGGCCAACGTCCTGACTTTC. The chain carries TRBV4-3 and TRBJ2-6, with 9 bases lining up with TRBD1. Germline CDR1 is LGHNA and CDR2 is YSLEER. V was pared by 4 bases and J by 0 bases, with 7 bases of the junction left unmatched. The CDR3 covers 18 residues.

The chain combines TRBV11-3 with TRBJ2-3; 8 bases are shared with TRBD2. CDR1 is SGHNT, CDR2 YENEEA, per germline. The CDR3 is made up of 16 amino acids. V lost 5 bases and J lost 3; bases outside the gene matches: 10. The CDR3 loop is CASSPTGGASTDTQYF. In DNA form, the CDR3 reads TGTGCCAGCAGCCCTACCGGGGGGGCCAGTACAGATACGCAGTATTTT.

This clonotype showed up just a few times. In nucleotides, the CDR3 is TGCAGCGTCCTCTTAGCGGGTAGTATGTACCAAGAGACCCAGTACTTC. Translation: CSVLLAGSMYQETQYF. The rearrangement uses TRBV29-1 and TRBJ2-5; TRBD2 matches at 7 bases. CDR1 and CDR2 from the germline V gene are SQVTM and ANQGSEA. V lost 6 bases and J lost 0; bases outside the gene matches: 13. There are 16 residues in the CDR3.

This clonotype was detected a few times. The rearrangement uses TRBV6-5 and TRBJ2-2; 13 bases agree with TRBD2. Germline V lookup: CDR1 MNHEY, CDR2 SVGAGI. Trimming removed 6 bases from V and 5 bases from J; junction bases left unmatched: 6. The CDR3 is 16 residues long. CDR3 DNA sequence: TGTGCCAGCAGATTTACTAGCGGGGGGGATACCGGGGAGCTGTTTTTT. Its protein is CASRFTSGGDTGELFF.

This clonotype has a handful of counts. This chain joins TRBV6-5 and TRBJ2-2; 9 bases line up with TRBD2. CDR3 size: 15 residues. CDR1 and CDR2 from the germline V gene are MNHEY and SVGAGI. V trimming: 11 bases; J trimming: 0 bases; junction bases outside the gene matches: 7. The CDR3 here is CASNPSGANTGELFF. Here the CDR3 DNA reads TGTGCCTCCAACCCTAGCGGGGCGAACACCGGGGAGCTGTTTTTT.

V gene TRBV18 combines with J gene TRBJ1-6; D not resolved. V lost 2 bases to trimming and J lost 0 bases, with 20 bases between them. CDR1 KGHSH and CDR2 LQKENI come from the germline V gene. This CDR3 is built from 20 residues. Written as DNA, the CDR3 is TGTGCCAGCTCACCATCCTGGGCAGAACTCTTTCGCTCCTATAATTCACCCCTCCACTTT. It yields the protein CASSPSWAELFRSYNSPLHF.

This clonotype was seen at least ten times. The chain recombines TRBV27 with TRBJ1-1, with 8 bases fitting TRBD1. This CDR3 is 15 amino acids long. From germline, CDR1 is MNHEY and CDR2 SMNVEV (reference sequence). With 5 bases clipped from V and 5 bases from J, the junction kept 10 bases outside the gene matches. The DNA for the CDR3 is TGTGCCAGCAGTCCCTTCGGACAGGGTAGGACTGAAGCTTTCTTT. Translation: CASSPFGQGRTEAFF.

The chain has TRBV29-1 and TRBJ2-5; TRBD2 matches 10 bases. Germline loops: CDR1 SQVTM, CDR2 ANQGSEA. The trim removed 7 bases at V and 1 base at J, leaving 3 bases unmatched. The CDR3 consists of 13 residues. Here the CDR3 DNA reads TGCAGCGGCGGACTAGCGGCCCAAGAGACCCAGTACTTC. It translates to CSGGLAAQETQYF.

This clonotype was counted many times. The CDR3 bases are TGTGCCAGCAGCTCCACAGATACGCAGTATTTT. Protein: CASSSTDTQYF. The genes are TRBV27 and TRBJ2-3, with no clear D. The V end lost 6 bases, the J end lost 2 bases, and 3 bases lay between the germline ends. The germline V gene encodes CDR1 MNHEY and CDR2 SMNVEV (reference sequence). This CDR3 is built from 11 residues.

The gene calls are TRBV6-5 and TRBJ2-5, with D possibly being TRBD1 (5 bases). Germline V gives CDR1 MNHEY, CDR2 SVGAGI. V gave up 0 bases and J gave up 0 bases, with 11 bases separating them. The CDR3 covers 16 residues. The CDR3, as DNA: TGTGCCAGCAGTTACTCGATAGCAGGGCACCAAGAGACCCAGTACTTC. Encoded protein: CASSYSIAGHQETQYF.

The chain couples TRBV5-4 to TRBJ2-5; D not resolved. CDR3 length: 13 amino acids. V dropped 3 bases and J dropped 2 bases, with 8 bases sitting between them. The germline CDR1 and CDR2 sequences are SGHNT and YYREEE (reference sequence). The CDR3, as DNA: TGTGCCAGCAGCTCCCCGGAACAAGAGACCCAGTACTTC. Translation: CASSSPEQETQYF.

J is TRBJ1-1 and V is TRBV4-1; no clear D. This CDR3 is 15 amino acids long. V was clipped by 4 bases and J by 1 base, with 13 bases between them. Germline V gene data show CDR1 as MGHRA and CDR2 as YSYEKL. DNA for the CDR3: TGCGCCAGCAGCCCCGCCAGGACCCCGAACACTGAAGCTTTCTTT. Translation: CASSPARTPNTEAFF.

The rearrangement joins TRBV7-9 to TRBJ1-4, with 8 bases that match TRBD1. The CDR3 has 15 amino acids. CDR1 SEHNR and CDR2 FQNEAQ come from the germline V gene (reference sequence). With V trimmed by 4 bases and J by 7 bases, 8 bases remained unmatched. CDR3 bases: TGTGCCAGCAGCTCGACAGGGGAAGCGACTGAAAAACTGTTTTTT. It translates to CASSSTGEATEKLFF.

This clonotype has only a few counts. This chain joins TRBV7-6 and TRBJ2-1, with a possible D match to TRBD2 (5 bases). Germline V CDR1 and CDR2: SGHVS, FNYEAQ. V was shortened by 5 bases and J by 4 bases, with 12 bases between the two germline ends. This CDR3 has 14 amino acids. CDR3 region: CASSPGRGYNEQFF. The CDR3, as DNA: TGTGCCAGCAGCCCAGGCCGGGGATACAATGAGCAGTTCTTC.

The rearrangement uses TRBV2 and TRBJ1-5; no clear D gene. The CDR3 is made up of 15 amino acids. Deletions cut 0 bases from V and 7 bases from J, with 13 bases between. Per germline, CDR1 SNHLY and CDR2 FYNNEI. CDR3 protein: CASSEAQRVGQPQHF. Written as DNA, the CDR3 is TGTGCCAGCAGTGAAGCGCAGAGGGTGGGGCAGCCCCAGCATTTT.

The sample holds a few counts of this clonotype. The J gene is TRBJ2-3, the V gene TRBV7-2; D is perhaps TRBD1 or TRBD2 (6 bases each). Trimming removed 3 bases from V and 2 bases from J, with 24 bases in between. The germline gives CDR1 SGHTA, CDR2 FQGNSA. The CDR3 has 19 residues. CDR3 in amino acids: CASSFDDRFDGGLTDTQYF. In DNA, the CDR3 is TGTGCCAGCAGCTTCGACGACAGGTTTGACGGGGGCCTCACAGATACGCAGTATTTT.

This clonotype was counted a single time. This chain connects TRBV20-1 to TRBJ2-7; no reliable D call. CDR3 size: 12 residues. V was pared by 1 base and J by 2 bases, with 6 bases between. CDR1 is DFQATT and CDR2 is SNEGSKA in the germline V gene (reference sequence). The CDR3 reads CSARVPPYEQYF. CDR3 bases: TGCAGTGCTAGAGTGCCCCCCTACGAGCAGTACTTC.